The entry that follows covers one TCR beta chain sequence. These data come from a study of technical replicates of blood from a handful of donors. This CDR3 has 11 amino acids. Germline values: CDR1 SQVTM, CDR2 ANQGSEA. V lost 7 bases to trimming and J lost 6 bases, with 12 bases between them. TCRdb's copy holds only in-frame clones and misses some; the assay was immunoSEQ multiplex PCR. The data contain tens of thousands of clones, under 95% of them singletons. This clonotype was obtained from a human donor in good health. The chain links TRBV29-1 to TRBJ1-2; D is unclear. The sequencing input was T cells isolated from PBMCs. This CDR3 reads CSAVGGNGYTF. The CDR3 DNA reads TGCAGCGCCGTAGGAGGGAATGGCTACACCTTC.